This TCR beta chain emerged from a study of Tregs in tolerant kidney transplant recipients. The nonmyeloablative bone marrow transplants came from related graft donors, with transient mixed chimerism. Profiling relied on immunoSEQ multiplex PCR, and the TCRdb table lists in-frame clones only, not all of them. The repertoire includes fewer than 95,000 clones, roughly 93% of them detected once, and roughly 1.7% sits in the top ten. For this clone: The antigen is unknown.

Study-level results: Few patients were studied, so findings need validation in larger groups. Activated donor B cell expansion appeared to reveal the most relevant donor-specific TCRbeta repertoire. Biological reproducibility was not directly addressed in this study. Antigen-driven expansion was suggested because donor-specific Tregs expanded more than all Tregs in tolerant patients.

This TCR was recovered from a human patient who received a combined kidney and bone marrow transplant. The T cells may come from the graft donor. The source material was CD4+ T cells from blood (PBMCs), sampled 12 months after the transplant.

CDR3 coding DNA: TGCGCCAGCAGCCAAGTATCCGGGACAGGGAGGAATGAGCAGTTCTTC. It translates to CASSQVSGTGRNEQFF. The V call is TRBV4-3, the J call TRBJ2-1; 9 bases are a match to TRBD1. V was pared by 1 base and J by 7 bases, with 8 bases of the junction left unmatched. Germline V gene lookup returns CDR1 LGHNA and CDR2 YSLEER. The CDR3 runs to 16 residues.